A selection of T cell receptor beta chains follows, all from one sample in a study of CXCR3 chemokines and chemotherapy response in bladder cancer. TCRdb recomputed calls from the PCR reads with MiXCR, one row per CDR3 protein. Here the sample spans approximately 5,200 distinct CDR3 sequences, around 14% being singletons. This specimen was acquired from a patient whose treatment included neoadjuvant chemotherapy. The origin of the receptors is a human donor with bladder cancer that responded to neoadjuvant chemotherapy. Both conserved end residues are trimmed from each CDR3. The order of the fields is V gene, J gene, CDR3 protein.

v_call: TRBV30; j_call: TRBJ2-3; cdr3_aa: AWTLGGLSTDTQY
v_call: TRBV19; j_call: TRBJ1-3; cdr3_aa: ASSISTMDTIY
v_call: TRBV12-3/TRBV12-4; j_call: TRBJ2-7; cdr3_aa: ASSPKTAPYEQY
v_call: TRBV18; j_call: TRBJ1-3; cdr3_aa: ASSPVMDRAGNTIY
v_call: TRBV18; j_call: TRBJ1-1; cdr3_aa: ASSSGSKNTEAF
v_call: TRBV11-3; j_call: TRBJ2-1; cdr3_aa: ASTLGSSYNEQF
v_call: TRBV20-1; j_call: TRBJ2-7; cdr3_aa: SARDRTGRYHYEQY
v_call: TRBV19; j_call: TRBJ1-2; cdr3_aa: ASSSTGVPNYGYT
v_call: TRBV27; j_call: TRBJ2-4; cdr3_aa: ASSLKPAGGWIQY
v_call: TRBV14; j_call: TRBJ2-3; cdr3_aa: ASSTGTGHTNTQY
v_call: TRBV19; j_call: TRBJ2-5; cdr3_aa: ASSIVIRGSLGEETQY
v_call: TRBV6-1; j_call: TRBJ2-2; cdr3_aa: ASSFLSSGPGELF
v_call: TRBV6-1; j_call: TRBJ2-1; cdr3_aa: ASSRGTGGNEQF
v_call: TRBV20-1; j_call: TRBJ1-1; cdr3_aa: SAGGGGDTEAF
v_call: TRBV20-1; j_call: TRBJ2-3; cdr3_aa: SAIMTSGSTDTQY
v_call: TRBV11-2; j_call: TRBJ2-5; cdr3_aa: ASSPSGETQY
v_call: TRBV16; j_call: TRBJ1-4; cdr3_aa: ASSQQRFYNEKLF
v_call: TRBV11-1; j_call: TRBJ2-1; cdr3_aa: ASSFRTSGYNEQF
v_call: TRBV13; j_call: TRBJ1-1; cdr3_aa: ASSSRQGLNTEAF
v_call: TRBV6-6; j_call: TRBJ2-3; cdr3_aa: ATSAILGSSDTQY
v_call: TRBV7-2; j_call: TRBJ2-7; cdr3_aa: TSSRDSPYGQY
v_call: TRBV12-3/TRBV12-4; j_call: TRBJ1-5; cdr3_aa: ASSWTGEGNQPQH
v_call: TRBV27; j_call: TRBJ1-1; cdr3_aa: ASRETNTEAF
v_call: TRBV30; j_call: TRBJ1-2; cdr3_aa: AWSVQGAQGYT
v_call: TRBV10-3; j_call: TRBJ1-1; cdr3_aa: AISEAVTIEAF
v_call: TRBV15; j_call: TRBJ2-1; cdr3_aa: ATSREAGKSSYNEQF
v_call: TRBV7-9; j_call: TRBJ2-1; cdr3_aa: ASNQRASGRLFDEQF
v_call: TRBV30; j_call: TRBJ1-6; cdr3_aa: AWMGEGSGSPLH
v_call: TRBV19; j_call: TRBJ1-1; cdr3_aa: ASSIRGTGDTEAF
v_call: TRBV27; j_call: TRBJ2-3; cdr3_aa: ASSPALRDTQY
v_call: TRBV19; j_call: TRBJ1-2; cdr3_aa: ASSSRDRGEPNYGYT
v_call: TRBV19; j_call: TRBJ2-3; cdr3_aa: ASQTSGRGTDTQY
v_call: TRBV7-9; j_call: TRBJ2-3; cdr3_aa: ASSSYLTSTDTQY
v_call: TRBV30; j_call: TRBJ1-2; cdr3_aa: AWRDPTGNYGYT
v_call: TRBV29-1; j_call: TRBJ2-1; cdr3_aa: SVERRKPTYNEQF
v_call: TRBV6-1; j_call: TRBJ2-1; cdr3_aa: ASVGLAGYNEQF
v_call: TRBV10-3; j_call: TRBJ1-4; cdr3_aa: AISESKWSSNEKLF
v_call: TRBV10-3; j_call: TRBJ2-7; cdr3_aa: ATWDSTYEQY
v_call: TRBV10-3; j_call: TRBJ2-1; cdr3_aa: AILSDAGNNEQF
v_call: TRBV6-2/TRBV6-3; j_call: TRBJ2-7; cdr3_aa: ASSAYRGLANEQY
v_call: TRBV19; j_call: TRBJ1-6; cdr3_aa: ASRIGGGGDSPLH
v_call: TRBV14; j_call: TRBJ1-6; cdr3_aa: ASSQYRNSPLH
v_call: TRBV12-3/TRBV12-4; j_call: TRBJ1-4; cdr3_aa: ASSRTATNEKLF
v_call: TRBV6-2/TRBV6-3; j_call: TRBJ2-5; cdr3_aa: ASGAWEQGGEETQY
v_call: TRBV12-3/TRBV12-4; j_call: TRBJ2-6; cdr3_aa: ASSSGQGAGANVLT
v_call: TRBV6-2/TRBV6-3; j_call: TRBJ1-5; cdr3_aa: ASSYSGRVQPQH
v_call: TRBV5-4; j_call: TRBJ1-2; cdr3_aa: ASSLDPYGYT
v_call: TRBV19; j_call: TRBJ1-2; cdr3_aa: ASSIRGTGKIYGYT
v_call: TRBV7-3; j_call: TRBJ2-3; cdr3_aa: ASSLSRGNTDTQY